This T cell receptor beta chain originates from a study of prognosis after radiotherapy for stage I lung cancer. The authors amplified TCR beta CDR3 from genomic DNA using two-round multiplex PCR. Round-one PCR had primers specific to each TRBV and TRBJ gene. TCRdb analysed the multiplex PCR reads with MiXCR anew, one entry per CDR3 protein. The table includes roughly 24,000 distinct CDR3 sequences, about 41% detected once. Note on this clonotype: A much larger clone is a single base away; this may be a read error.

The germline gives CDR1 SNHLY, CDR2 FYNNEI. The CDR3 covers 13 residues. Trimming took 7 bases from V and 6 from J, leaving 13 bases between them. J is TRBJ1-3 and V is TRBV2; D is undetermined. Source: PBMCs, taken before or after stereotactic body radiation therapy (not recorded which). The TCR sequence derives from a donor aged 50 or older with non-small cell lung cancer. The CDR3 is CASTRETVNTIYF. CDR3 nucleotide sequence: TGTGCCAGCACGAGGGAAACTGTAAACACCATATATTTT.